One sample yielded the 15 T cell receptor beta chains listed below, sequenced in a study of OX40 agonist ivuxolimab in advanced cancers. Sequencing used immunoSEQ multiplex PCR; TCRdb keeps in-frame clones, though not all of them. The sample contains about 23,000 clones, over 60% of which appear only once. Sample: CD4+ or CD8+ T cells sorted from blood, taken in a trial of the OX40 agonist ivuxolimab. The receptors were sampled from an adult with an advanced solid tumor such as melanoma, head and neck, liver or kidney cancer.

This clone is medium-sized (0.01 to 0.1%) in the sample. The chain employs TRBV7-3 and TRBJ2-5; D ambiguous. V shed 5 bases and J shed 5 bases, with 12 bases lying between them. This CDR3 has 13 amino acids. The V gene's germline CDR1 is SGHTA and CDR2 FQGTGA. The CDR3: CASSPNPGETQYF. The CDR3 region has the DNA TGTGCCAGCAGCCCGAACCCAGGCGAGACCCAGTACTTC.

The rearrangement links TRBV6-5 to TRBJ2-1, with 9 positions matching TRBD1. CDR3 size: 15 residues. The germline CDR1 and CDR2 sequences are MNHEY and SVGAGI. Trimming took 5 bases from V and 8 from J; bases not matched to a gene: 10. The CDR3 spells CASSLADRGFHEQFF. DNA of the CDR3: TGTGCCAGCAGTCTCGCGGACAGGGGCTTCCATGAGCAGTTCTTC.

V gene TRBV4-3 combines with J gene TRBJ1-2, with TRBD1 as a possible D gene (5 bases). With 1 base removed from V and 3 bases from J, the gap between germline ends came to 12 bases. This CDR3 region has 15 residues. In germline, CDR1 is LGHNA, CDR2 YSLEER. This CDR3 reads CASSQVPGSYYGYTF. The CDR3 region has the DNA TGCGCCAGCAGCCAAGTCCCAGGGAGCTACTATGGCTACACCTTC.

By share, this clone counts as medium-sized. The V call is TRBV5-4, the J call TRBJ1-2; D not certain. The CDR3 totals 14 residues. Germline lookup yields CDR1 SGHNT and CDR2 YYREEE (reference sequence). The V and J ends lost 0 bases and 1 base respectively, with 7 bases between them. CDR3 amino acids: CASSLVGSNYGYTF. The CDR3 region has the DNA TGTGCCAGCAGCTTGGTAGGGAGTAACTATGGCTACACCTTC.

This clone was detected only a few times. The rearrangement joins TRBV4-3 to TRBJ2-7; 9 bases align to TRBD2. After removal of 3 bases from V and 0 bases from J, the junction contained 3 bases not matched to a gene. Germline V gene sequence: CDR1 LGHNA, CDR2 YSLEER. The CDR3 consists of 15 residues. The CDR3 here is CASSHSGGSSYEQYF. CDR3 sequence (DNA): TGCGCCAGCAGCCACAGCGGGGGGTCCTCCTACGAGCAGTACTTC.

J is TRBJ2-7 and V is TRBV14; D is ambiguous. The ends were cut back, 0 bases at V and 0 bases at J, with 9 bases in the middle. The germline V gene has CDR1 SGHDN and CDR2 FVKESK. The CDR3 is 15 amino acids. The CDR3 DNA sequence: TGTGCCAGCAGCCAAGATTTCGAGAGCTCCTACGAGCAGTACTTC. This codes for CASSQDFESSYEQYF. The full variable domain, in which reference TRBV14 and TRBJ2-7 provide the parts outside the CDR3, is EAGVTQFPSHSVIEKGQTVTLRCDPISGHDNLYWYRRVMGKEIKFLLHFVKESKQDESGMPNNRFLAERTGGTYSTLKVQPAELEDSGVYFCASSQDFESSYEQYFGPGTRLTVT.

The chain has TRBV4-1 and TRBJ2-1; 7 positions match TRBD1. Germline V lookup: CDR1 MGHRA, CDR2 YSYEKL. The V segment lost 1 base and the J segment 4 bases; nucleotides outside the gene matches: 7. This CDR3 contains 16 residues. The DNA for the CDR3 is TGCGCCAGCAGCCAAGTAACCGGGACAGCTTACAATGAGCAGTTCTTC. This encodes CASSQVTGTAYNEQFF.

The J gene is TRBJ2-7, the V gene TRBV6-6, with 9 bases aligning to TRBD1. This CDR3 has 13 residues. The germline V gene has CDR1 MNHNY and CDR2 SVGAGI (reference sequence). Germline trimming cut 10 bases from V and 2 bases from J; bases unmatched to any gene: 6. The CDR3 DNA follows: TGTGCCACCGGGACAGGGTATACCTACGAGCAGTACTTC. Translated, it gives CATGTGYTYEQYF.

The genes are TRBV9 and TRBJ1-2; the D is unclear. This CDR3 is built from 18 residues. V was trimmed by 0 bases and J by 2 bases, leaving 20 bases between them. Looked up from germline, CDR1 is SGDLS and CDR2 is YYNGEE. CDR3 protein: CASSVGFEGQPRNYGYTF. DNA for the CDR3: TGTGCCAGCAGCGTAGGGTTCGAAGGGCAACCGAGGAACTATGGCTACACCTTC. Drawing the rest from reference TRBV9 and TRBJ1-2, the complete variable domain is DSGVTQTPKHLITATGQRVTLRCSPRSGDLSVYWYQQSLDQGLQFLIQYYNGEERAKGNILERFSAQQFPDLHSELNLSSLELGDSALYFCASSVGFEGQPRNYGYTFGSGTRLTVV.

In this sample, this clone turned up once. This chain links TRBV4-1 with TRBJ1-2; D perhaps matches TRBD1 (6 bases). The V end lost 2 bases, the J end lost 6 bases, and 10 bases lay between the germline ends. Germline V gene lookup returns CDR1 MGHRA and CDR2 YSYEKL. This CDR3 has 13 residues. The CDR3 sequence: CASSQTGSDGYTF. The CDR3 bases are TGCGCCAGCAGCCAAACAGGGAGCGATGGCTACACCTTC.

The rearrangement joins TRBV2 to TRBJ2-7; D may match TRBD1 or TRBD2 (5 bases each). CDR1 SNHLY and CDR2 FYNNEI come from the germline V gene. Trimming removed 4 bases from V and 2 bases from J, with 15 bases in between. There are 15 residues in the CDR3. The chain's CDR3 is CASSGQGKRAYEQYF. CDR3 nucleotide sequence: TGTGCCAGCAGTGGCCAGGGTAAGAGGGCCTACGAGCAGTACTTC.

This chain connects TRBV27 to TRBJ2-7, with D possibly TRBD1 on 6 matching bases. Trimming left V 5 bases short and J 3 bases short, with 14 bases between. The CDR3 loop spans 14 amino acids. From germline, CDR1 is MNHEY and CDR2 SMNVEV (reference sequence). The CDR3 sequence: CASSLQGPIYEQYF. The CDR3 DNA sequence: TGTGCCAGCAGTCTACAGGGCCCTATCTACGAGCAGTACTTC.

This clone was seen only once. V and J are TRBV2 and TRBJ1-6, with no clear D. V shed 7 bases and J shed 0 bases, with 19 bases lying between them. Germline CDR1 is SNHLY and CDR2 is FYNNEI. The CDR3 runs 18 residues. The CDR3 region is CASTLQDQISSYNSPLHF. CDR3 in DNA: TGTGCCAGCACGTTGCAAGACCAAATTAGCTCCTATAATTCACCCCTCCACTTT.

This sequence joins TRBV27 and TRBJ2-5; tentatively, D is TRBD1 (6 bases). The CDR3 contains 16 residues. Germline loops: CDR1 MNHEY, CDR2 SMNVEV (reference sequence). V dropped 5 bases and J dropped 0 bases, with 16 bases sitting between them. CDR3 in amino acids: CASSPMTGEYQETQYF. The CDR3 DNA reads as TGTGCCAGCAGTCCTATGACAGGAGAGTACCAAGAGACCCAGTACTTC.

V is TRBV9 and J is TRBJ2-5, with TRBD1 matching 9 bases. Germline assignment: CDR1 SGDLS and CDR2 YYNGEE. This CDR3 comprises 16 residues. Trimming took 0 bases from V and 5 from J; bases not matched to a gene: 8. CDR3 sequence reads: CASSVAYRGREETQYF. The CDR3 bases are TGTGCCAGCAGCGTAGCTTACAGGGGGCGCGAGGAGACCCAGTACTTC. Drawing the rest from reference TRBV9 and TRBJ2-5, the complete variable domain is DSGVTQTPKHLITATGQRVTLRCSPRSGDLSVYWYQQSLDQGLQFLIQYYNGEERAKGNILERFSAQQFPDLHSELNLSSLELGDSALYFCASSVAYRGREETQYFGPGTRLLVL.